This T cell receptor (beta chain) is drawn from a study of regulatory T cells in long-lasting Graves disease. Overall study: Less than 3 months of antithyroid drugs had been taken by newly diagnosed Graves' patients.

Regarding time point: newly diagnosed GD, antithyroid drugs for less than 3 months. Following extraction of RNA from PBMCs, that RNA was used to make the TCR library. CDR1 and CDR2 (germline): SGHDN, FVKESK. The V end lost 4 bases, the J end lost 1 base, and 13 bases lay between the germline ends. The CDR3 totals 15 residues. Library construction for TCR beta used iRepertoire HTBI primers and Arm-PCR of CDR3 regions. One entry per CDR3 protein, called by TCRdb with MiXCR from the multiplex PCR reads. The sample lists about 610,000 distinct CDR3 sequences, roughly 15% occurring once. This clonotype was observed a single time. This sample was shared with a second study, whose subject was T cells in Graves' hyperthyroidism and ophthalmopathy.

Sequences were derived from peripheral blood mononuclear cells (PBMCs), sampled at new diagnosis, from a patient treated with antithyroid drugs. This TCR was sampled from a man aged 18 to 35 with Graves disease. The genes are TRBV14 and TRBJ1-2; perhaps TRBD1 as D (5 bases). The CDR3 sequence: CASSPLGTLNYGYTF. The CDR3 bases are TGTGCCAGCAGCCCTTTAGGGACCCTTAACTATGGCTACACCTTC.